These 26 T cell receptor beta chains were sequenced from one sample in a study of regulatory T cells in long-lasting Graves disease. Time point indicated: newly diagnosed GD, antithyroid drugs for less than 3 months. Extracted RNA from PBMCs served as the source of the TCR library. Researchers made TCR beta libraries by using iRepertoire HTBI primers and running Arm-PCR on CDR3 regions. Via MiXCR, TCRdb re-called the multiplex PCR reads, giving one row per CDR3 protein. Here the sample spans 420,000 or so distinct CDR3 sequences, roughly 15% being singletons. A further study also used this sample, focusing on T cells in Graves' hyperthyroidism and ophthalmopathy.

Material: peripheral blood mononuclear cells (PBMCs), obtained at new diagnosis, from a patient treated with antithyroid drugs. The receptors shown here come from a woman aged 18-29 years with Graves disease.

The chain has TRBV6-5 and TRBJ1-4; no clear D. The CDR3 runs 13 residues. Trimming removed 4 bases at V and 4 bases at J, with 7 bases between. CDR1 is MNHEY, CDR2 SVGAGI, per germline. The CDR3 sequence: CASSLRHNEKLFF. DNA for the CDR3: TGTGCCAGCAGTTTAAGGCATAATGAAAAACTGTTTTTT.

CDR3 in amino acids: CASSLVEGTGELFF. The DNA for the CDR3 is TGTGCCAGCAGTTTAGTGGAGGGCACCGGGGAGCTGTTTTTT. The chain couples TRBV27 to TRBJ2-2; TRBD2 is a possible D gene (6 bases). CDR3 length: 14 amino acids. V shed 2 bases and J shed 4 bases, with 8 bases lying between them. Germline CDR1 and CDR2: MNHEY and SMNVEV (reference sequence).

The sample holds many counts of this clonotype. The chain has TRBV12-3 or TRBV12-4 and TRBJ2-5, with TRBD2 as a possible D gene (6 bases). Trimming took off 6 bases at V and 4 bases at J, with 15 bases between the two ends. There are 14 residues in the CDR3. The CDR3: CASRRQGGVETQYF. The CDR3 region has the DNA TGTGCCAGCAGACGGCAGGGCGGGGTAGAGACCCAGTACTTC.

This clonotype was found many times. The chain links TRBV28 to TRBJ2-3, with TRBD1 matching 10 bases. V lost 5 bases to trimming and J lost 1 base; unmatched junction nucleotides: 3. The CDR3 totals 15 residues. Germline V CDR1 and CDR2: MDHEN, SYDVKM. CDR3 nucleotide sequence: TGTGCCAGCAGTCTCGACAGGGGGCGCACAGATACGCAGTATTTT. Translation: CASSLDRGRTDTQYF.

Ten or more counts support this clonotype. V and J are TRBV2 and TRBJ1-3, with D unresolved. The CDR3 is 12 residues long. Trimming shortened V by 10 bases and J by 5 bases, and 12 bases separated the two germline ends. The germline V gene has CDR1 SNHLY and CDR2 FYNNEI. CDR3 residues: CATAGSRNTIYF. In DNA, the CDR3 is TGTGCCACCGCGGGCAGCCGAAACACCATATATTTT. Complete variable domain (other parts from reference TRBV2 and TRBJ1-3): EPEVTQTPSHQVTQMGQEVILRCVPISNHLYFYWYRQILGQKVEFLVSFYNNEISEKSEIFDDQFSVERPDGSNFTLKIRSTKLEDSAMYFCATAGSRNTIYFGEGSWLTVV.

This clonotype was counted between two and nine times. V usage is TRBV7-9 and J usage is TRBJ1-2; TRBD1 might be the D (5 bases). V was shortened by 8 bases and J by 3 bases, with 13 bases between the two germline ends. In germline, CDR1 is SEHNR, CDR2 FQNEAQ (reference sequence). This CDR3 contains 13 residues. The CDR3 region has the DNA TGTGCCAGCCGAGTTGGGGCTGACTATGGCTACACCTTC. Protein sequence: CASRVGADYGYTF.

The sample holds many counts of this clonotype. The V and J genes are TRBV12-3 or TRBV12-4 and TRBJ2-7, with 7 bases lining up with TRBD2. The CDR3 has 15 residues. V lost 1 base to trimming and J lost 3 bases; unmatched junction nucleotides: 6. CDR3 amino acids: CASSLGRENFYEQYF. CDR3 nucleotides: TGTGCCAGCAGTTTAGGGCGGGAGAACTTCTACGAGCAGTACTTC.

This clonotype was seen ten or more times. The chain combines TRBV30 with TRBJ2-1; no clear D. The CDR3 contains 13 residues. The germline V and J ends were trimmed by 5 bases and 3 bases, with 11 bases remaining between them. Germline V gene data show CDR1 as GTSNPN and CDR2 as SVGIG (reference sequence). In DNA, the CDR3 is TGTGCCTGGTATTTAGAACGCTACAATGAGCAGTTCTTC. This sequence encodes CAWYLERYNEQFF.

The chain employs TRBV7-2 and TRBJ2-7, with D perhaps matching TRBD1 or TRBD2 (5 bases each). Germline CDR1 SGHTA, CDR2 FQGNSA. The ends were cut back, 3 bases at V and 9 bases at J, with 15 bases in the middle. This CDR3 comprises 13 residues. CDR3 nucleotide sequence: TGTGCCAGCAGCTTGCCGGTGCCCGGGGCGCAGTACTTC. It encodes CASSLPVPGAQYF.

In its sample, this clonotype was seen a few times. The chain employs TRBV25-1 and TRBJ1-2; a possible D gene is TRBD1 (5 bases). Germline CDR1 reads MGHDK; CDR2 reads SYGVNS. With 8 bases removed from V and 8 bases from J, the gap between germline ends came to 9 bases. This CDR3 is built from 10 residues. DNA for the CDR3: TGTGCCAGCGGACACATAGGCTACACCTTC. It is translated as CASGHIGYTF.

The sample holds a few counts of this clonotype. Because it lacks the conserved phenylalanine or tryptophan at the end, this CDR3 is likely a read error. The rearrangement links TRBV6-1 to TRBJ2-5, with unresolved D. CDR1 is MNHNS and CDR2 is SASEGT in the germline V gene. V gave up 8 bases and J gave up 2 bases, with 18 bases separating them. CDR3 length: 15 amino acids. The CDR3 protein is CASRDLGRNQETQYL. CDR3 coding DNA: TGTGCCAGCCGCGACCTAGGGCGGAATCAAGAGACCCAGTACCTC.

The rearrangement joins TRBV27 to TRBJ2-1; 11 bases align to TRBD2. Germline lookup yields CDR1 MNHEY and CDR2 SMNVEV (reference sequence). The CDR3 is 15 amino acids. V gave up 0 bases and J gave up 7 bases; unmatched junction bases: 2. The CDR3: CASSLSTSGRNEQFF. For the CDR3, the DNA is TGTGCCAGCAGTTTATCAACTAGCGGGAGAAATGAGCAGTTCTTC.

The chain is built from TRBV6-2 or TRBV6-3 and TRBJ1-1, with D unresolved. CDR1 is MNHEY, CDR2 SVGEGT, per germline. The ends were cut back, 5 bases at V and 4 bases at J, with 11 bases in the middle. The CDR3 runs 13 residues. The CDR3: CASSERTGTEAFF. As DNA, the CDR3 is TGTGCCAGCAGTGAACGGACGGGCACTGAAGCTTTCTTT.

This clonotype was observed at least ten times. The chain links TRBV30 to TRBJ1-2; 9 bases fit TRBD1. Looked up from germline, CDR1 is GTSNPN and CDR2 is SVGIG (reference sequence). The trim removed 0 bases at V and 4 bases at J, leaving 15 bases unmatched. The CDR3 runs 18 residues. The CDR3 protein is CAWSVFLPGTGYGYGYTF. In nucleotides, the CDR3 is TGTGCCTGGAGTGTATTTTTGCCAGGGACAGGGTATGGCTATGGCTACACCTTC.

This clonotype has a handful of counts. The chain uses TRBV28 and TRBJ1-5; tentative D call: TRBD1 (5 bases). CDR3 size: 14 residues. Germline CDR1 and CDR2: MDHEN and SYDVKM. V was clipped by 1 base and J by 3 bases, with 7 bases between them. In DNA, the CDR3 is TGTGCCAGCAGTTTATCAGGGTTCAATCAGCCCCAGCATTTT. This translates into CASSLSGFNQPQHF.

This clonotype was detected many times. The chain combines TRBV20-1 with TRBJ2-2; 8 nucleotides align to TRBD2. The CDR3 covers 12 residues. CDR1 is DFQATT and CDR2 is SNEGSKA in the germline V gene (reference sequence). The V segment lost 5 bases and the J segment 8 bases; nucleotides outside the gene matches: 4. The DNA of the CDR3 is TGCAGTGCTGCGGGGGGATGGGGGGAGCTGTTTTTT. It codes for CSAAGGWGELFF.

The chain recombines TRBV7-6 with TRBJ2-3, with TRBD1 as a possible D gene (6 bases). Germline V lookup: CDR1 SGHVS, CDR2 FNYEAQ. The V end was cut by 8 bases, the J end by 1 base, with 16 bases between. The CDR3 totals 15 residues. CDR3 coding DNA: TGTGCCAGCGTACTACAAGGGGGTCGCACAGATACGCAGTATTTT. This gives the protein CASVLQGGRTDTQYF.

In this sample, this clonotype turned up many times. This chain uses TRBV6-2 or TRBV6-3 with TRBJ1-5; 10 bases line up with TRBD1. CDR1 and CDR2 from the germline V gene are MNHEY and SVGEGT. J gave up 0 bases and V 5 bases, and 7 bases lay outside the gene matches. The CDR3 is 17 amino acids. CDR3 protein: CASSPGTGAFSNQPQHF. The DNA of the CDR3 is TGTGCCAGCAGTCCCGGGACAGGGGCATTTAGCAATCAGCCCCAGCATTTT.

The gene calls are TRBV30 and TRBJ2-7; D not certain. This CDR3 has 13 amino acids. V lost 2 bases, J lost 2 bases, and 10 bases lay in between. Looked up from germline, CDR1 is GTSNPN and CDR2 is SVGIG (reference sequence). The CDR3 loop is CAWSSQAAYEQYF. CDR3 bases: TGTGCCTGGAGTTCCCAAGCCGCCTACGAGCAGTACTTC.

The table lists this clonotype with a few counts. The chain employs TRBV6-5 and TRBJ2-2, with D maybe TRBD2 (5 bases). The CDR3 length is 14 residues. Trimming took 2 bases from V and 9 from J, leaving 13 bases between them. Germline V gene lookup returns CDR1 MNHEY and CDR2 SVGAGI. The CDR3 DNA follows: TGTGCCAGCAGTTACACGGACTCAGCCAGGGAGCTGTTTTTT. Translating gives CASSYTDSARELFF.

This clonotype was seen at least ten times. The rearrangement links TRBV6-1 to TRBJ2-3, with 8 nucleotides matching TRBD2. Germline values: CDR1 MNHNS, CDR2 SASEGT. V lost 4 bases, J lost 4 bases, and 7 bases stayed unmatched. This CDR3 has 15 residues. The CDR3 here is CASSAGTRASDTQYF. CDR3 bases: TGTGCCAGCAGTGCCGGGACTAGAGCATCAGATACGCAGTATTTT.

J is TRBJ1-6 and V is TRBV28; 7 bases match TRBD1. CDR1 is MDHEN, CDR2 SYDVKM, per germline. The length of the CDR3 is 16 residues. With V trimmed by 5 bases and J by 2 bases, 6 bases remained unmatched. The CDR3 spells CASSLGGTAYNSPLHF. The CDR3 DNA reads TGTGCCAGCAGTCTTGGGGGGACAGCCTATAATTCACCCCTCCACTTT.

Notes on this clonotype: This sequence may be a read error, since a much larger clone differs from it by one base. The V and J genes are TRBV5-6 and TRBJ1-1; 8 bases are shared with TRBD1. The germline CDR1 and CDR2 sequences are SGHDT and YYEEEE. V was clipped by 4 bases and J by 4 bases; unmatched bases: 3. This CDR3 region has 13 residues. The CDR3 region is CASSPTGVTEAFF. CDR3 DNA: TGTGCCAGCAGCCCGACAGGGGTCACTGAAGCTTTCTTT.

This chain links TRBV24-1 with TRBJ1-5; no definite D call. This CDR3 has 14 residues. With 5 bases removed from V and 5 bases from J, the gap between germline ends came to 12 bases. Germline V gene lookup returns CDR1 KGHDR and CDR2 SFDVKD. CDR3 sequence reads: CATSGVGGDQPQHF. The CDR3 nucleotides are TGTGCCACCAGTGGTGTGGGAGGAGATCAGCCCCAGCATTTT.

The chain recombines TRBV4-3 with TRBJ2-2, with D maybe TRBD2 (6 bases). Looked up from germline, CDR1 is LGHNA and CDR2 is YSLEER. The CDR3 loop spans 17 amino acids. V lost 4 bases, J lost 2 bases, and 17 bases lay in between. CDR3 sequence (DNA): TGCGCCAGCAGCCGAAACCCCCCGGGACTTAACACCGGGGAGCTGTTTTTT. As protein: CASSRNPPGLNTGELFF.

Only a few counts were recorded for this clonotype. The CDR3 sequence: CASSKPAGETQYF. The CDR3 coding sequence is TGTGCCAGCAGTAAACCAGCGGGGGAGACCCAGTACTTC. The V call is TRBV12-3 or TRBV12-4, the J call TRBJ2-5; TRBD2 aligns across 7 bases. V trimming: 5 bases; J trimming: 5 bases; junction bases outside the gene matches: 5. The CDR3 has 13 residues.